These 25 T cell receptor beta chains were all obtained from the same sample, sequenced in a study of blood T cell repertoires in COVID-19. The data were produced by immunoSEQ multiplex PCR, yet TCRdb's version contains in-frame clones alone and is incomplete. The table has approximately 350,000 clones, under 95% seen once; the top ten hold 3% to 4%. What was sequenced was peripheral blood. These receptors were collected from a woman aged 18-30 years who had recovered from COVID-19.

The chain combines TRBV25-1 with TRBJ1-1; perhaps TRBD1 as D (5 bases). The CDR3 consists of 14 residues. Deletions cut 4 bases from V and 5 bases from J, with 14 bases between. CDR1 is MGHDK and CDR2 is SYGVNS in the germline V gene. The CDR3 loop reads CASSASGGGTEAFF. In nucleotides, the CDR3 is TGTGCCAGCAGTGCCTCCGGGGGGGGGACTGAAGCTTTCTTT.

The rearrangement uses TRBV24-1 and TRBJ2-7; 8 nucleotides match TRBD2. From germline, CDR1 is KGHDR and CDR2 SFDVKD. This CDR3 comprises 16 residues. V trimming: 4 bases; J trimming: 0 bases; junction bases outside the gene matches: 7. CDR3 protein: CATSEVLADHSYEQYV. CDR3 nucleotide sequence: TGTGCCACCAGTGAAGTACTAGCGGACCACTCCTACGAGCAGTACGTC.

J is TRBJ2-3 and V is TRBV15; 14 bases align to TRBD2. CDR1 LNHNV and CDR2 YYDKDF come from the germline V gene (reference sequence). The length of the CDR3 is 17 residues. V shed 1 base and J 5 bases; nucleotides not matched to a gene: 5. The CDR3 DNA follows: TGTGCCACCAGCAGAGGAATGGGGACTAGCGGGAGAGATACGCAGTATTTT. Its protein is CATSRGMGTSGRDTQYF.

The chain recombines TRBV7-6 with TRBJ2-1; D ambiguous. The CDR3 runs 15 residues. Trimming pared 5 bases from V and 0 bases from J, leaving 11 bases between. Germline V lookup: CDR1 SGHVS, CDR2 FNYEAQ. CDR3 DNA: TGTGCCAGCAGCGCCCTACCAAGCTCCTACAATGAGCAGTTCTTC. This translates into CASSALPSSYNEQFF.

The V call is TRBV7-9, the J call TRBJ1-1; no firm D call. Germline V gene lookup returns CDR1 SEHNR and CDR2 FQNEAQ (reference sequence). Trimming left V 0 bases short and J 0 bases short, with 8 bases between. This CDR3 comprises 15 residues. For the CDR3, the DNA is TGTGCCAGCAGCTTAGCGAGGGCGGTGAACACTGAAGCTTTCTTT. It codes for CASSLARAVNTEAFF.

The CDR3 DNA sequence: TGTGCCAGCAGTTTACAGCGCTCCTACGAGCAGTACGTC. Protein sequence: CASSLQRSYEQYV. This chain links TRBV28 with TRBJ2-7, with D uncertain. Trimming took off 2 bases at V and 0 bases at J, with 5 bases between the two ends. Germline CDR1 MDHEN, CDR2 SYDVKM. The CDR3 sequence is 13 residues long.

The genes are TRBV3-1 (or the pseudogene TRBV3-2) and TRBJ2-1, with D possibly TRBD2 on 6 matching bases. V lost 4 bases and J lost 4, with 17 bases in between. This CDR3 spans 16 amino acids. Germline CDR1 LGHDT, CDR2 YNNKEL (reference sequence). CDR3 sequence reads: CASSPPGARGYNEQFF. In DNA, the CDR3 is TGTGCCAGCAGCCCCCCTGGGGCACGGGGGTACAATGAGCAGTTCTTC.

J is TRBJ1-2 and V is TRBV6-2 or TRBV6-3; the match to TRBD1 covers 11 bases. The junction had 1 base not matched to a gene; V was cut back by 3 bases and J by 4 bases. The length of the CDR3 is 14 residues. Germline V gene sequence: CDR1 MNHEY, CDR2 SVGEGT. Here the CDR3 DNA reads TGTGCCAGCAGTTATGGACAGGGGGCCTATGGCTACACCTTC. It encodes CASSYGQGAYGYTF.

V and J are TRBV15 and TRBJ2-1, with D possibly matching TRBD2 (6 bases). Trimming removed 3 bases at V and 6 bases at J, with 9 bases between. The CDR3 totals 13 residues. CDR1 LNHNV and CDR2 YYDKDF come from the germline V gene (reference sequence). In DNA form, the CDR3 reads TGTGCCACCAGCAGGTGGAGGGTCAATGAGCAGTTCTTC. This sequence encodes CATSRWRVNEQFF.

The chain is built from TRBV10-2 and TRBJ1-5, with 7 nucleotides matching TRBD1. The CDR3 is 14 amino acids. Losses at the gene ends were 2 bases for V and 4 bases for J; bases not matched to a gene: 2. Per germline, CDR1 WSHSY and CDR2 SAAADI. The CDR3: CASSEDRANQPQHF. CDR3 sequence (DNA): TGCGCCAGCAGTGAGGACAGGGCGAATCAGCCCCAGCATTTT.

This chain uses TRBV19 with TRBJ2-7; TRBD1 might be the D (6 bases). This CDR3 comprises 12 residues. Trimming cost V 7 bases and J 6 bases, with 13 bases left between them. CDR1 and CDR2 (germline): LNHDA, SQIVND (reference sequence). The CDR3 region is CASNHRDLEQYV. CDR3 DNA: TGTGCCAGTAATCACAGGGATCTCGAGCAGTACGTC.

The rearrangement links TRBV5-1 to TRBJ1-2, with TRBD1 matching over 8 bases. This CDR3 comprises 13 residues. J was trimmed by 7 bases and V by 0 bases; bases with no gene match: 2. Germline lookup yields CDR1 SGHRS and CDR2 YFSETQ. The CDR3 spells CASSLGTGSGYTF. For the CDR3, the DNA is TGCGCCAGCAGCTTGGGGACAGGGAGTGGCTACACCTTC. The full variable domain, completed using reference TRBV5-1 and TRBJ1-2, is KAGVTQTPRYLIKTRGQQVTLSCSPISGHRSVSWYQQTPGQGLQFLFEYFSETQRNKGNFPGRFSGRQFSNSRSEMNVSTLELGDSALYLCASSLGTGSGYTFGSGTRLTVV.

Concerning this clone: Other nucleotide sequences from this sample produce the same CDR3. The chain uses TRBV9 and TRBJ2-5; TRBD1 matches 7 bases. V dropped 0 bases and J dropped 2; count of bases not matched to a gene: 1. The germline gives CDR1 SGDLS, CDR2 YYNGEE. CDR3 length: 14 amino acids. The CDR3 region is CASSVGDSQETQYF. The DNA for the CDR3 is TGTGCCAGCAGCGTAGGGGACAGTCAAGAGACCCAGTACTTC.

This sequence joins TRBV19 and TRBJ1-3, with unresolved D. The V end was cut by 6 bases, the J end by 2 bases, with 5 bases between. Germline V gene lookup returns CDR1 LNHDA and CDR2 SQIVND (reference sequence). There are 12 residues in the CDR3. The CDR3 loop reads CASREAGNTIYF. CDR3 sequence (DNA): TGTGCCAGTAGAGAGGCTGGAAACACCATATATTTT.

The V gene is TRBV19, the J gene TRBJ1-1; TRBD1 matches 7 bases. Trimming took 7 bases from V and 4 from J; bases not matched to a gene: 15. The germline V gene encodes CDR1 LNHDA and CDR2 SQIVND (reference sequence). The CDR3 length is 16 residues. This CDR3 is CASTHTVGQGVTEAFF. The CDR3 nucleotides are TGTGCCAGTACCCATACGGTGGGGCAGGGGGTCACTGAAGCTTTCTTT.

V usage is TRBV4-3 and J usage is TRBJ2-4; the match to TRBD2 covers 14 bases. This CDR3 contains 19 residues. V dropped 1 base and J dropped 1; count of bases not matched to a gene: 6. Germline CDR1 LGHNA, CDR2 YSLEER. The CDR3 here is CASSQGLAGGLRAKNIQYF. DNA for the CDR3: TGCGCCAGCAGCCAAGGACTAGCGGGAGGGCTGAGGGCCAAAAACATTCAGTACTTC.

The V gene is TRBV6-2 or TRBV6-3, the J gene TRBJ2-3; D might be TRBD2 (7 bases). CDR3 length: 16 residues. V lost 0 bases and J 0 bases, leaving 10 bases between the germline ends. The germline gives CDR1 MNHEY, CDR2 SVGEGT. CDR3 protein: CASSYSRGPSTDTQYF. The CDR3 nucleotides read TGTGCCAGCAGTTACTCGCGGGGGCCTAGCACAGATACGCAGTATTTT.

The chain is built from TRBV27 and TRBJ2-4; D may be TRBD1 (5 bases). CDR1 MNHEY and CDR2 SMNVEV come from the germline V gene (reference sequence). The CDR3 runs to 14 residues. V was shortened by 5 bases and J by 5 bases, with 13 bases between the two germline ends. CDR3 region: CASSRTWGENIQYF. The CDR3 bases are TGTGCCAGCAGTCGAACTTGGGGCGAAAACATTCAGTACTTC.

The rearrangement uses TRBV9 and TRBJ2-2; 11 positions match TRBD2. The CDR3 runs to 18 residues. V lost 4 bases to trimming and J lost 1 base; unmatched junction nucleotides: 9. CDR1 and CDR2 from the germline V gene are SGDLS and YYNGEE. The CDR3 nucleotides are TGTGCCAGCAGCTTGGGACTAGCGGCCGGGTGGAACACCGGGGAGCTGTTTTTT. It is translated as CASSLGLAAGWNTGELFF.

This clone was counted between two and nine times. The CDR3 DNA reads as TGTGCCAGCAGGCCACGATCCGGGGAGTTGGGGGAGCAGTACGTC. Translation: CASRPRSGELGEQYV. The chain couples TRBV7-4 to TRBJ2-7; D perhaps matches TRBD2 (5 bases). The CDR3 is 15 residues long. The V gene's germline CDR1 is SGHVT and CDR2 SQSDAQ. The ends were cut back, 6 bases at V and 7 bases at J, with 22 bases in the middle.

This rearrangement joins TRBV7-9 to TRBJ2-2; D uncertain. V was clipped by 5 bases and J by 2 bases, with 9 bases between them. The germline V gene encodes CDR1 SEHNR and CDR2 FQNEAQ (reference sequence). The CDR3 is 14 amino acids. The chain's CDR3 is CASSKSFNTGELFF. CDR3 sequence (DNA): TGTGCCAGCAGCAAATCGTTTAACACCGGGGAGCTGTTTTTT.

This clone was observed a handful of times. This rearrangement joins TRBV7-8 to TRBJ2-1; 9 bases line up with TRBD2. Per the germline V gene, CDR1 is SGHVS and CDR2 is FQNEAQ. Unmatched junction bases numbered 8, after V lost 5 bases and J lost 3 bases. The CDR3 length is 16 residues. Here the CDR3 reads CASSGGGSGSYNEQFF. The CDR3 bases are TGTGCCAGCAGCGGAGGAGGTAGCGGGAGCTACAATGAGCAGTTCTTC.

V and J are TRBV30 and TRBJ1-1, with TRBD1 as a possible D gene (6 bases). V shed 0 bases and J shed 4 bases, with 15 bases lying between them. Germline CDR1 reads GTSNPN; CDR2 reads SVGIG (reference sequence). The CDR3 runs 15 residues. Written as DNA, the CDR3 is TGTGCCTGGAGTGTCCCCACAGGGCGGGTCACTGAAGCTTTCTTT. Protein sequence: CAWSVPTGRVTEAFF.

The CDR3 loop is CASSSSPEKLFF. The CDR3, as DNA: TGTGCCAGCAGTTCCAGTCCTGAAAAACTGTTTTTT. The gene calls are TRBV6-5 and TRBJ1-4; D unclear. V was cut by 4 bases and J by 7 bases, with 7 bases left in between. Germline loops: CDR1 MNHEY, CDR2 SVGAGI. The CDR3 is 12 residues long.

The chain employs TRBV7-2 and TRBJ1-5, with D possibly TRBD1 on 5 matching bases. Trimming pared 2 bases from V and 0 bases from J, leaving 11 bases between. The V gene's germline CDR1 is SGHTA and CDR2 FQGNSA. The CDR3 has 16 amino acids. The CDR3 nucleotides are TGTGCCAGCAGCTTAAGGGGCTTGGATAGCAATCAGCCCCAGCATTTT. Protein sequence: CASSLRGLDSNQPQHF.